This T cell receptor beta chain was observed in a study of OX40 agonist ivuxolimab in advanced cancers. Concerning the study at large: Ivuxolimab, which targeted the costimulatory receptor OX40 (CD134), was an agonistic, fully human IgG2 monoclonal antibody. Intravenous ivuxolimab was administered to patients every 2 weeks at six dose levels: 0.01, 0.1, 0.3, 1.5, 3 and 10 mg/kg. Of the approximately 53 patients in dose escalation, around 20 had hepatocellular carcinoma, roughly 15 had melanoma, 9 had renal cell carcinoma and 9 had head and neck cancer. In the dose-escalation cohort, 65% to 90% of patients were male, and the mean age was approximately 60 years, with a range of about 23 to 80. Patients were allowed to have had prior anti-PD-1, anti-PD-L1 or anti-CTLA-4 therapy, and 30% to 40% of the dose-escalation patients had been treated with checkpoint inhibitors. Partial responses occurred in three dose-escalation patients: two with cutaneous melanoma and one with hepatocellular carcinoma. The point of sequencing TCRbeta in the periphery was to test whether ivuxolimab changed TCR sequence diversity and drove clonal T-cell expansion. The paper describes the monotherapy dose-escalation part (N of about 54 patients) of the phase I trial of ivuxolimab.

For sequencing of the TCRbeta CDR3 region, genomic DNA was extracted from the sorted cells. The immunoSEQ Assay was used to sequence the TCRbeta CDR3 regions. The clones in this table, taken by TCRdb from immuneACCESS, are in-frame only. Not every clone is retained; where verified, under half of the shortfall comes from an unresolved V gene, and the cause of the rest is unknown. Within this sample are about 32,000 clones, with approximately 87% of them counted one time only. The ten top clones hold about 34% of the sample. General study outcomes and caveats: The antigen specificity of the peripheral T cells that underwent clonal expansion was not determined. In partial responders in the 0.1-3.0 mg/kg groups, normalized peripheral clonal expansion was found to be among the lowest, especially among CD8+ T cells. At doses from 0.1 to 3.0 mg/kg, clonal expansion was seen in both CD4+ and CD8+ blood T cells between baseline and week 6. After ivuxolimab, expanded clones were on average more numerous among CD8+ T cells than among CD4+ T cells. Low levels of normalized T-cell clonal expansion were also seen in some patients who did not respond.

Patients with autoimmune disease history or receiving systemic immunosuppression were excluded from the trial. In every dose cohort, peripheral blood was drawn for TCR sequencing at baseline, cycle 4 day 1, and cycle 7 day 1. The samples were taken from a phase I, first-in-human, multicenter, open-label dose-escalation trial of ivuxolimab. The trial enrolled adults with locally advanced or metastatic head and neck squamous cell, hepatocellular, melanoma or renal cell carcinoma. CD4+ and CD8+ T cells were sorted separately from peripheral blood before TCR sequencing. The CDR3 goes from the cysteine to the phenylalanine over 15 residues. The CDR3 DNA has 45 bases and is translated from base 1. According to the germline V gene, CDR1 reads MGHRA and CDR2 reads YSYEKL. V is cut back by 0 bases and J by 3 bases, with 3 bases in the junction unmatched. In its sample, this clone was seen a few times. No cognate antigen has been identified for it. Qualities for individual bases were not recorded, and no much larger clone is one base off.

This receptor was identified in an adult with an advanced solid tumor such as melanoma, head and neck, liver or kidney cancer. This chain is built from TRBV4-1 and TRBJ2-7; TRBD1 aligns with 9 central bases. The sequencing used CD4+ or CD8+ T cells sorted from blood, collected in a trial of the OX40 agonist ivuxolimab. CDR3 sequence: CASSQDATGGYEQYF. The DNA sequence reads TGCGCCAGCAGCCAAGATGCGACAGGGGGCTACGAGCAGTACTTC.